The subject of this entry is one TCR beta chain. Authors' data handling: Amplification of reference gene primers provided the estimated nucleated cell counts. This table comes from immunoSEQ multiplex PCR, and its TCRdb copy is limited to in-frame clones, with some not included. V and J calls and clone size are given by that table; D and trimming were obtained from the DNA. The table has about 25,000 clones, around 90% seen once. The length of the CDR3 is 14 residues. Germline V CDR1 and CDR2: MNHEY, SVGAGI. The V end lost 4 bases, the J end lost 1 base, and 10 bases lay between the germline ends. The data are from a study of blood T cell repertoires in COVID-19. Study background: Material from acute and convalescent COVID-19 was sourced from the United States, Italy and Spain. The analysed material was cDNA or gDNA that came from T cells, B-cell-depleted T cells, or PBMCs.

The sequenced material came from peripheral blood. The genes are TRBV6-5 and TRBJ1-1; the D gene is possibly TRBD1 (6 bases). The sequence derives from a man aged 45 to 65 with active COVID-19. CDR3 protein: CASSSTTGNTEAFF. The CDR3, as DNA: TGTGCCAGCAGTTCTACGACAGGGAACACTGAAGCTTTCTTT.